These 20 T cell receptor beta chains came from one sample sequenced in a study of T cells in Graves' hyperthyroidism and ophthalmopathy. The source material, RNA transcripts, was used to amplify TCR beta CDR3 regions. With the HTBI primer set, the TCR CDR3 went through a first round of RT-PCR. MiXCR, run by TCRdb on the multiplex PCR reads, gives a single entry per CDR3 protein. The sample includes a few hundred thousand distinct CDR3 sequences, approximately 14% seen only once; the top ten take around 14%. The sequenced material came from blood. The receptors here all came from a woman between 40 and 55 years old with Graves' hyperthyroidism.

This clonotype turned up a few times. A much larger clone lies one base from this, so it may be a read error. Here the CDR3 DNA reads TGTGCCAGCAGCAAAGGGGAGGATCAGCCCCAGCATTTT. This encodes CASSKGEDQPQHF. V usage is TRBV11-2 and J usage is TRBJ1-5, with D perhaps TRBD1 (5 bases). Trimming pared 5 bases from V and 5 bases from J, leaving 10 bases between. In germline, CDR1 is SGHAT, CDR2 FQNNGV. The CDR3 consists of 13 residues.

In its sample, this clonotype was seen many times. The chain uses TRBV5-1 and TRBJ1-1, with D unresolved. Germline V gene sequence: CDR1 SGHRS, CDR2 YFSETQ. The ends were cut back, 3 bases at V and 5 bases at J, with 11 bases in the middle. The CDR3 loop spans 13 amino acids. CDR3 residues: CASSSQHGTEAFF. CDR3 DNA sequence: TGCGCCAGCAGCTCACAACATGGGACTGAAGCTTTCTTT.

This clonotype was seen only a few times. The chain recombines TRBV6-6 with TRBJ2-3; D uncertain. V dropped 0 bases and J dropped 7 bases, with 8 bases sitting between them. The CDR3 runs to 13 residues. Germline V gives CDR1 MNHNY, CDR2 SVGAGI (reference sequence). The CDR3 spells CASSYSTGNTQYF. The CDR3 DNA follows: TGTGCCAGCAGTTACTCGACGGGTAATACGCAGTATTTT.

This clonotype occurred many times. This chain links TRBV7-9 with TRBJ2-1, with D tentatively TRBD1 (6 bases). Between the trimmed V and J ends, which lost 5 bases and 0 bases, there was a span of 14 bases. The CDR3 consists of 16 residues. Germline V gene sequence: CDR1 SEHNR, CDR2 FQNEAQ (reference sequence). In DNA form, the CDR3 reads TGTGCCAGCAGCACCAGACAGGCGTACTCCTACAATGAGCAGTTCTTC. It yields the protein CASSTRQAYSYNEQFF.

The chain has TRBV28 and TRBJ2-2; 10 bases are shared with TRBD1. This CDR3 comprises 15 residues. Germline trimming cut 3 bases from V and 6 bases from J; bases unmatched to any gene: 4. CDR1 is MDHEN and CDR2 is SYDVKM in the germline V gene. The DNA for the CDR3 is TGTGCCAGCAGTTTGACAGGGGGCTTTTCCGGGGAGCTGTTTTTT. Protein sequence: CASSLTGGFSGELFF.

CDR3 residues: CAWSAGQGSGNTIYF. The CDR3 DNA reads TGTGCCTGGAGTGCGGGGCAGGGATCGGGAAACACCATATATTTT. This rearrangement joins TRBV30 to TRBJ1-3, with D possibly matching TRBD1 (5 bases). CDR3 length: 15 residues. Germline V gene sequence: CDR1 GTSNPN, CDR2 SVGIG (reference sequence). V shed 1 base and J shed 4 bases, with 14 bases lying between them.

At least ten counts were recorded for this clonotype. The gene calls are TRBV5-6 and TRBJ2-7; D possibly corresponds to TRBD1 (7 bases). This CDR3 has 15 residues. The germline gives CDR1 SGHDT, CDR2 YYEEEE. Deletions cut 2 bases from V and 3 bases from J, with 15 bases between. CDR3 sequence reads: CASSFSQGGDYEQYF. The CDR3 DNA reads as TGTGCCAGCAGCTTTTCTCAGGGGGGTGACTACGAGCAGTACTTC.

This chain joins TRBV14 and TRBJ2-3; D is unresolved. The germline V gene encodes CDR1 SGHDN and CDR2 FVKESK. V lost 1 base and J 0 bases, leaving 8 bases between the germline ends. This CDR3 region has 15 residues. CDR3 amino acids: CASSQGVVSTDTQYF. The DNA for the CDR3 is TGTGCCAGCAGCCAAGGGGTTGTTAGCACAGATACGCAGTATTTT.

This clonotype was seen many times. The V and J genes are TRBV28 and TRBJ2-5; no definite D call. The CDR3 covers 16 residues. Trimming removed 4 bases at V and 1 base at J, with 16 bases between. CDR1 and CDR2 (germline): MDHEN, SYDVKM. CDR3 nucleotide sequence: TGTGCCAGCAGTTCAAACAACATGTTTGGCCAAGAGACCCAGTACTTC. It encodes CASSSNNMFGQETQYF.

This clonotype was seen a few times. The rearrangement links TRBV6-1 to TRBJ1-1, with no clear D. V lost 7 bases to trimming and J lost 5 bases, with 14 bases between them. This CDR3 comprises 13 residues. CDR1 is MNHNS, CDR2 SASEGT, per germline. CDR3 residues: CASTNLITTEAFF. The CDR3 DNA sequence: TGTGCCAGCACCAACCTAATAACGACTGAAGCTTTCTTT.

This clonotype has a count of ten or more. The chain joins TRBV30 to TRBJ1-1; D gene unclear. The germline gives CDR1 GTSNPN, CDR2 SVGIG (reference sequence). V dropped 4 bases and J dropped 4 bases, with 7 bases sitting between them. The CDR3 covers 11 residues. CDR3 region: CAWIWGTEAFF. Here the CDR3 DNA reads TGTGCCTGGATTTGGGGCACTGAAGCTTTCTTT. Combining the CDR3 with reference TRBV30 and TRBJ1-1 gives the whole variable domain SQTIHQWPATLVQPVGSPLSLECTVEGTSNPNLYWYRQAAGRGLQLLFYSVGIGQISSEVPQNLSASRPQDRQFILSSKKLLLSDSGFYLCAWIWGTEAFFGQGTRLTVV.

This chain uses TRBV12-3 or TRBV12-4 with TRBJ2-7; D is possibly TRBD1 or TRBD2 (5 bases each). The CDR3 loop spans 15 amino acids. Trimming took off 1 base at V and 2 bases at J, with 12 bases between the two ends. The CDR3 region has the DNA TGTGCCAGCAGTTTAGTGGGGGACGGGACCTACGAGCAGTACTTC. This encodes CASSLVGDGTYEQYF.

Turning to this clonotype: A read error may be the cause here, since a much bigger clone is one base away. This chain uses TRBV3-1 with TRBJ2-7, with TRBD2 matching over 11 bases. V trimming: 0 bases; J trimming: 9 bases; junction bases outside the gene matches: 10. The CDR3 contains 16 residues. CDR1 is LGHDT, CDR2 YNNKEL, per germline (reference sequence). The CDR3 DNA sequence: TGTGCCAGCAGCCAAGATTTACAACTAGCGGGAGCCGGGCAGTACTTC. Protein sequence: CASSQDLQLAGAGQYF.

This clonotype was picked up many times. The J gene is TRBJ2-7, the V gene TRBV2; 8 bases align to TRBD2. This CDR3 has 13 amino acids. V lost 9 bases and J lost 13; bases outside the gene matches: 17. Germline assignment: CDR1 SNHLY and CDR2 FYNNEI. The DNA for the CDR3 is TGTGCCAGTCAAGGTAGCGGGGCTGCTTTAGCATACTTC. Residues: CASQGSGAALAYF.

This clonotype was counted between two and nine times. The chain joins TRBV11-2 to TRBJ2-3; D may be TRBD2 (6 bases). CDR1 is SGHAT, CDR2 FQNNGV, per germline. Trimming cost V 6 bases and J 2 bases, with 15 bases left between them. There are 15 residues in the CDR3. CDR3 in DNA: TGTGCCAGCAGGGGGGGTCAAGTGATCACAGATACGCAGTATTTT. This sequence encodes CASRGGQVITDTQYF.

The gene calls are TRBV10-3 and TRBJ1-2; D is uncertain. CDR1 and CDR2 (germline): ENHRY, SYGVKD. V lost 4 bases and J lost 2, with 8 bases in between. The CDR3 consists of 13 residues. CDR3 sequence (DNA): TGTGCCATCAGTGGGACGGAAAACTATGGCTACACCTTC. Its translation: CAISGTENYGYTF.

The table lists this clonotype with many counts. The chain has TRBV20-1 and TRBJ2-5; 9 nucleotides line up with TRBD2. V was pared by 3 bases and J by 5 bases, with 10 bases of the junction left unmatched. The length of the CDR3 is 15 residues. CDR1 and CDR2 from the germline V gene are DFQATT and SNEGSKA (reference sequence). CDR3 bases: TGCAGTGCTAGCCCCAATAGCGGGAGAGCTGAGACCCAGTACTTC. Its translation is CSASPNSGRAETQYF.

This clonotype has just a few counts. One junction end disagrees with the germline gene, perhaps due to a read error. The V gene is TRBV7-7, the J gene TRBJ2-3, with D possibly matching TRBD1 (6 bases). The CDR3 is 12 amino acids. Looked up from germline, CDR1 is SSHAT and CDR2 is FNYEAQ (reference sequence). Written as DNA, the CDR3 is TGTGCTAGCAGCTCGGACCAGGGGACGCAGTATTTT. Protein product: CASSSDQGTQYF.

J is TRBJ1-3 and V is TRBV6-1; D unclear. Looked up from germline, CDR1 is MNHNS and CDR2 is SASEGT. V gave up 2 bases and J gave up 7 bases, with 6 bases separating them. This CDR3 contains 12 residues. CDR3 residues: CASSEWQNTIYF. DNA for the CDR3: TGTGCCAGCAGTGAATGGCAGAACACCATATATTTT.

This clonotype was seen repeatedly, ten times or more. The genes are TRBV2 and TRBJ1-1, with TRBD1 matching over 8 bases. Germline V lookup: CDR1 SNHLY, CDR2 FYNNEI. The V gene end was trimmed by 8 bases and the J gene end by 4 bases; junction bases not matched to a gene: 3. The CDR3 length is 12 residues. The CDR3 reads CASGQGFTEAFF. The CDR3 DNA reads TGTGCCAGCGGACAGGGCTTCACTGAAGCTTTCTTT.